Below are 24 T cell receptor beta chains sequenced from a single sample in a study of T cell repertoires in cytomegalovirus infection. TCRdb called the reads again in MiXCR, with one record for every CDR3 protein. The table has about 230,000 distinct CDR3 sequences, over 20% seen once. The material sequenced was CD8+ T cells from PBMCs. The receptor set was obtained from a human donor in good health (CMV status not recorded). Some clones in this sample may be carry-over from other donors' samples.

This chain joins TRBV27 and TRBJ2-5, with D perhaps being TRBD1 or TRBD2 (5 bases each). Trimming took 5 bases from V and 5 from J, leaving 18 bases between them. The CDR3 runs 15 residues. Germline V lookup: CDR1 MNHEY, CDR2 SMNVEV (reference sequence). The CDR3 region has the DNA TGTGCCAGCAGTGAAAGCTGGGGGTCCCGTGAGACCCAGTACTTC. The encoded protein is CASSESWGSRETQYF.

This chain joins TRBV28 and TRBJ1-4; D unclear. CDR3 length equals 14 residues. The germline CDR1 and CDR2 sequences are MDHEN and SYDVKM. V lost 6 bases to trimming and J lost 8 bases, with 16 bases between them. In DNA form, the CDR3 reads TGTGCCAGCAGCCCGGTCATGCGCAACGAAAAACTGTTTTTT. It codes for CASSPVMRNEKLFF.

CDR3 sequence: CASSPKARGDTQYF. The CDR3 nucleotides read TGTGCCAGTAGCCCCAAGGCCCGGGGGGATACGCAGTATTTT. V is TRBV19 and J is TRBJ2-3, with D perhaps matching TRBD2 (6 bases). V lost 6 bases and J 6 bases, leaving 16 bases between the germline ends. The CDR3 is 14 residues long. Germline assignment: CDR1 LNHDA and CDR2 SQIVND (reference sequence).

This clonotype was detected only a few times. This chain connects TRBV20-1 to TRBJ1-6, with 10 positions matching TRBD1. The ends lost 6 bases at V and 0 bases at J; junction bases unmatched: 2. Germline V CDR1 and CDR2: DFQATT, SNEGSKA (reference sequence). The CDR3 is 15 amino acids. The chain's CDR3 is CSAGQGNSYNSPLHF. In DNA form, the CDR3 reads TGCAGTGCGGGACAGGGGAACTCCTATAATTCACCCCTCCACTTT.

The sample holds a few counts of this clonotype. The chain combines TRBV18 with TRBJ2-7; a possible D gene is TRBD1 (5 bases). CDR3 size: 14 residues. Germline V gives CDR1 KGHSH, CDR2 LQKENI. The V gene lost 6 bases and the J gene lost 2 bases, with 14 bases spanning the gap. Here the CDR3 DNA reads TGTGCCAGCTCCGCCGACAGAGCCACCTACGAGCAGTACTTC. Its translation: CASSADRATYEQYF.

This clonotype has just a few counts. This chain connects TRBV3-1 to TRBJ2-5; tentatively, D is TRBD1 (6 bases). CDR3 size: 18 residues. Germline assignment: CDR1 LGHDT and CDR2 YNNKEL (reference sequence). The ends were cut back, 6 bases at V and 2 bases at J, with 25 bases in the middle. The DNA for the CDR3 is TGTGCCAGCAGTGGCCGACAGGCGAGTCGAGAGTGGCAAGAGACCCAGTACTTC. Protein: CASSGRQASREWQETQYF.

For the CDR3, the DNA is TGCAGTGCTTATTTGGACCGAGCTAACTATGGCTACACCTTC. As protein: CSAYLDRANYGYTF. The J gene is TRBJ1-2, the V gene TRBV20-1; D unresolved. The CDR3 totals 14 residues. Germline V lookup: CDR1 DFQATT, CDR2 SNEGSKA (reference sequence). Trimming cost V 5 bases and J 0 bases, with 13 bases left between them.

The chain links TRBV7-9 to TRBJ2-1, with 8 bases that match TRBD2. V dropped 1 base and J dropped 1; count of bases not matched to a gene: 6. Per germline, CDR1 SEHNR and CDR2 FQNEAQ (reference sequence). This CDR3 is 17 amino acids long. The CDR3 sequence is CASSLDRIAGSYNEQFF. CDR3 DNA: TGTGCCAGCAGCTTAGACAGGATAGCGGGGTCCTACAATGAGCAGTTCTTC. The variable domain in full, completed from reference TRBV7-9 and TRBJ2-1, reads DTGVSQNPRHKITKRGQNVTFRCDPISEHNRLYWYRQTLGQGPEFLTYFQNEAQLEKSRLLSDRFSAERPKGSFSTLEIQRTEQGDSAMYLCASSLDRIAGSYNEQFFGPGTRLTVL.

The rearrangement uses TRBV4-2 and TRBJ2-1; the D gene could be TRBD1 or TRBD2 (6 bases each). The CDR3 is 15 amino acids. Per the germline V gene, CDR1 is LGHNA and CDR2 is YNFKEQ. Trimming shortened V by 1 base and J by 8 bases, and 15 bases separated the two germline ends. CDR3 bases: TGTGCCAGCAGCCAAGTCGGGGGCCGTAATGATGAGCAGTTCTTC. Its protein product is CASSQVGGRNDEQFF.

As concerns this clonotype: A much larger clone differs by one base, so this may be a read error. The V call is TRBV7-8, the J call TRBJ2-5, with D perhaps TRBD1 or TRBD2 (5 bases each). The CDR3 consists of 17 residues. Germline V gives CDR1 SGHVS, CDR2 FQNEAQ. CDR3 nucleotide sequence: TGTGTCAGCAGCTTAGCGCTGACGGACACGTACCAAGAGACCCAGTACTTC. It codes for CVSSLALTDTYQETQYF.

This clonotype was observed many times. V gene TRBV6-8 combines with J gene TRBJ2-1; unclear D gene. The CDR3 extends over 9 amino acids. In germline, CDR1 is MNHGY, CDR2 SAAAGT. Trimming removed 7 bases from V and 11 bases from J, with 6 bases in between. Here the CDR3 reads CASKRQQFF. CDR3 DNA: TGTGCCAGCAAGAGGCAGCAGTTCTTC.

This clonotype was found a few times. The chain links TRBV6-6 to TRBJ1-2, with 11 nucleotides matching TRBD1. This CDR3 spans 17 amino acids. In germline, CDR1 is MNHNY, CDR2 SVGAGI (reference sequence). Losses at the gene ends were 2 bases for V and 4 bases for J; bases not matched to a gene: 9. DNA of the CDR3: TGTGCCAGCAGTTACACGCCGGACAGGGGGCGAGTCTATGGCTACACCTTC. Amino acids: CASSYTPDRGRVYGYTF.

DNA for the CDR3: TGTGCCAGTTCCGGGACAACTGGGGCCAACGTCCTGACTTTC. Amino acid sequence: CASSGTTGANVLTF. The chain links TRBV19 to TRBJ2-6; perhaps TRBD1 as D (6 bases). V lost 8 bases to trimming and J lost 2 bases, with 10 bases between them. The CDR3 length is 14 residues. Germline CDR1 reads LNHDA; CDR2 reads SQIVND (reference sequence).

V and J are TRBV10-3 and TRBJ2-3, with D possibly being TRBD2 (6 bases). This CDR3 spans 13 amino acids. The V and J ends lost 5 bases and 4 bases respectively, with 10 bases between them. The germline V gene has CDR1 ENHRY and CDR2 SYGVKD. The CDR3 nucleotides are TGTGCCATCAGTTTAGCGGAGTCAGATACGCAGTATTTT. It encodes CAISLAESDTQYF.

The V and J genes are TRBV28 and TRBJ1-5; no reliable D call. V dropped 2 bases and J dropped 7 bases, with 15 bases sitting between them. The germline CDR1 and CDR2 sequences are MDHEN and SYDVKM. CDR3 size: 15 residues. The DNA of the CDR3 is TGTGCCAGCAGTTTAGGTCCCCGGGGAGTACAGCCCCAGCATTTT. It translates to CASSLGPRGVQPQHF. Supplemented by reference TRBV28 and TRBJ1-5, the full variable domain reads DVKVTQSSRYLVKRTGEKVFLECVQDMDHENMFWYRQDPGLGLRLIYFSYDVKMKEKGDIPEGYSVSREKKERFSLILESASTNQTSMYLCASSLGPRGVQPQHFGDGTRLSIL.

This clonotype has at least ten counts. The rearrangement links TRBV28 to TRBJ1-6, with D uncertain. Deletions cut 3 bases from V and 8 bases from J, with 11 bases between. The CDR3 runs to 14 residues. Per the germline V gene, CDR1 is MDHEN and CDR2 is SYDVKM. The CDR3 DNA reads TGTGCCAGCAGTTTTATGGGGTCGGATTCACCCCTCCACTTT. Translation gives CASSFMGSDSPLHF.

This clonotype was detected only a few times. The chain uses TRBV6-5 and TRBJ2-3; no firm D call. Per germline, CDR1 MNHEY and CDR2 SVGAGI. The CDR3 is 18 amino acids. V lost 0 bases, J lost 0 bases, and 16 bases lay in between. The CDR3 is CASSYSIWATPSTDTQYF. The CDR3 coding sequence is TGTGCCAGCAGTTACTCGATTTGGGCGACCCCTAGCACAGATACGCAGTATTTT.

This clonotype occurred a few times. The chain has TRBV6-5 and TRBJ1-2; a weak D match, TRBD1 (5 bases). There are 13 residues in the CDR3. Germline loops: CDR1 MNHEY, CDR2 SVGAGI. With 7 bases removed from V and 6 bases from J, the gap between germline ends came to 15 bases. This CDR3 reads CASTGGTLHGYTF. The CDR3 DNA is TGTGCCAGCACTGGGGGGACTCTCCATGGCTACACCTTC.

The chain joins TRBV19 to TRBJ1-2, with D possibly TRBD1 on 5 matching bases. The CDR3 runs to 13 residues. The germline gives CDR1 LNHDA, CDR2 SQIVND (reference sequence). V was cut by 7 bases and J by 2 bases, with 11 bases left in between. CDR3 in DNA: TGTGCCAGTAACCCGGAGGGGAACTATGGCTACACCTTC. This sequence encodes CASNPEGNYGYTF.

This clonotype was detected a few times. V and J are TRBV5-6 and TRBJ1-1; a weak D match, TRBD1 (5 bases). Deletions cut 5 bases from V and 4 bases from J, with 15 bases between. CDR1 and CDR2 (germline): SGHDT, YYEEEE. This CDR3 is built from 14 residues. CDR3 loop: CASRLQGGGTEAFF. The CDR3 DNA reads TGTGCCAGCAGGTTACAAGGCGGGGGCACTGAAGCTTTCTTT.

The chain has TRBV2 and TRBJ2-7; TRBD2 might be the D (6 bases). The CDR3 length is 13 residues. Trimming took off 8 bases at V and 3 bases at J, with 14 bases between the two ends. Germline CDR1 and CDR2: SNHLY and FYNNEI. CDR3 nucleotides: TGTGCCAGCCGTGCGGGGCCGAGCTACGAGCAGTACTTC. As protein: CASRAGPSYEQYF.

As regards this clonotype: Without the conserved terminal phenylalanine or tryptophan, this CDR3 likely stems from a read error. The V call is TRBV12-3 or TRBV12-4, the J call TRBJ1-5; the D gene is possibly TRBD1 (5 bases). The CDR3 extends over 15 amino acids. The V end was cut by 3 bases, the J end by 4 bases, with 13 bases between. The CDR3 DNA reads TGTGCCAGCAGTTTCGAGGGGATTCGGAATCAGCCCCAGCATTCT. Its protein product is CASSFEGIRNQPQHS.

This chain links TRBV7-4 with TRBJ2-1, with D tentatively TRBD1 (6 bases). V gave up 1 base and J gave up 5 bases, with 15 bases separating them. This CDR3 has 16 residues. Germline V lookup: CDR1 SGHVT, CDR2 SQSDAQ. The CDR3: CASSLGFGTTDNEQFF. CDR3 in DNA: TGTGCCAGCAGCTTAGGGTTTGGGACAACTGACAATGAGCAGTTCTTC.

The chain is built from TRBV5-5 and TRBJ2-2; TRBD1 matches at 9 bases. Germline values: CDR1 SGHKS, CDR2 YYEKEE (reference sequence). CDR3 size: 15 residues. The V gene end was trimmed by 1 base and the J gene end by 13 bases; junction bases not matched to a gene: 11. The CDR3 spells CASSLMPGQGRVLFF. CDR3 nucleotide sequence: TGTGCCAGCAGCTTGATGCCGGGACAGGGCAGGGTGCTGTTTTTT.